This T cell receptor beta chain comes out of a study of PD-1 blockade in classical Hodgkin lymphoma. Study-level results: Underlying causes for the observed repertoire differences were not defined, possibly disease activity or prior therapy. Baseline diversity in complete responders resembled that of newly diagnosed patients. Relative to healthy donors, newly diagnosed patients reportedly had lower baseline TCR diversity, which was reported as lower still in relapsed/refractory patients.

Comment on this clone: Its target is unknown.

Clones were read by immunoSEQ multiplex PCR, and TCRdb kept only the in-frame ones, dropping some. The sample records roughly 7,600 clones, 77% being singletons. Each patient's relapse followed autologous stem cell transplantation, and brentuximab vedotin exposure varied. Purification of CD4+ T cells from thawed PBMCs was performed via magnetic negative selection. Best response was recorded as complete response, partial response or progressive disease. The CDR3 is made up of 17 amino acids. Trimming removed 5 bases from V and 7 bases from J; junction bases left unmatched: 9. Germline V gives CDR1 SGHTA, CDR2 FQGTGA.

The TCR originated in a human donor with classical Hodgkin lymphoma. The specimen was CD4+ T cells from blood, collected at baseline. V and J are TRBV7-3 and TRBJ2-1; TRBD2 matches 15 bases. The CDR3 sequence is CASSAGTSGRQRNEQFF. The CDR3 bases are TGTGCCAGCAGCGCGGGGACTAGCGGGAGGCAGAGGAATGAGCAGTTCTTC. Drawing the rest from reference TRBV7-3 and TRBJ2-1, the complete variable domain is GAGVSQTPSNKVTEKGKYVELRCDPISGHTALYWYRQSLGQGPEFLIYFQGTGAADDSGLPNDRFFAVRPEGSVSTLKIQRTERGDSAVYLCASSAGTSGRQRNEQFFGPGTRLTVL.